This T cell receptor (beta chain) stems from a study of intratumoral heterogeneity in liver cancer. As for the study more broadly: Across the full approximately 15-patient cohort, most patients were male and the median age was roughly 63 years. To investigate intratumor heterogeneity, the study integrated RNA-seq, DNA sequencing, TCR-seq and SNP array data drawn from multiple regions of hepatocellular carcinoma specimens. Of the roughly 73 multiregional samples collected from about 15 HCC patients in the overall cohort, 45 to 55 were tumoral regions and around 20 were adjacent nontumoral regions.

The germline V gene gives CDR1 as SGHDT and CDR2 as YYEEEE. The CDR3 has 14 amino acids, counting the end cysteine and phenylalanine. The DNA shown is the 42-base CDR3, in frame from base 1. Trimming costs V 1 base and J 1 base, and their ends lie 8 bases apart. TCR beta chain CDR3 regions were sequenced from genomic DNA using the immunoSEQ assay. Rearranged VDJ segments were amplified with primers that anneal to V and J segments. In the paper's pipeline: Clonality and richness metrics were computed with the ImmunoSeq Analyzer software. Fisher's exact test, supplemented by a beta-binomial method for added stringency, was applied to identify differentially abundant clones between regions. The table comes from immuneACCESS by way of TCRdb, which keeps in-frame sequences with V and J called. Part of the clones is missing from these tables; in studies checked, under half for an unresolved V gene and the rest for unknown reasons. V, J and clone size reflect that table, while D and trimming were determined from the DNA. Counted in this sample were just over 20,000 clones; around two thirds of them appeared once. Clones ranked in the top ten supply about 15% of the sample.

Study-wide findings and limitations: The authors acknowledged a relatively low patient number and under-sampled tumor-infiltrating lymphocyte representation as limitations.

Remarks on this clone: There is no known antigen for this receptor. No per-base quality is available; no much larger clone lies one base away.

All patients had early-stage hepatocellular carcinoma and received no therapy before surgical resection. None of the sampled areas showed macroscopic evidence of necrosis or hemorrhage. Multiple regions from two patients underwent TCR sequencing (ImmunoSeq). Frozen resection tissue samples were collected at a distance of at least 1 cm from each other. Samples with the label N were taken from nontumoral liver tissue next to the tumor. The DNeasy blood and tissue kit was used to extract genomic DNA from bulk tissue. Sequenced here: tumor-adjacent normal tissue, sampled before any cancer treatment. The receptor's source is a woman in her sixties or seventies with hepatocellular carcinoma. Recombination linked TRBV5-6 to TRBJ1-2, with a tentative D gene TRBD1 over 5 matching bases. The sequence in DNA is TGTGCCAGCAGCTTGTTCAGGGATAACTATGGCTACACCTTC. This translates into CASSLFRDNYGYTF. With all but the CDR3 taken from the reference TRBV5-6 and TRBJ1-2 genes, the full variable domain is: DAGVTQSPTHLIKTRGQQVTLRCSPKSGHDTVSWYQQALGQGPQFIFQYYEEEERQRGNFPDRFSGHQFPNYSSELNVNALLLGDSALYLCASSLFRDNYGYTFGSGTRLTVV.